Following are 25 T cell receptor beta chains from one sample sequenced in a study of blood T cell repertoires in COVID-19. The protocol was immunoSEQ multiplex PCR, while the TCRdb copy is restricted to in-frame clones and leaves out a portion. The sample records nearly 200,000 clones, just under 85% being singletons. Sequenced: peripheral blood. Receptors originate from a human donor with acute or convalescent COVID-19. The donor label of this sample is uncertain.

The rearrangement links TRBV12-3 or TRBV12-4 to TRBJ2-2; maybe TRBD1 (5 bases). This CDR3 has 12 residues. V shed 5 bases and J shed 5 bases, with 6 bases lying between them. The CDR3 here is CASSQGTGELFF. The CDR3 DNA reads TGTGCCAGCAGTCAGGGAACCGGGGAGCTGTTTTTT.

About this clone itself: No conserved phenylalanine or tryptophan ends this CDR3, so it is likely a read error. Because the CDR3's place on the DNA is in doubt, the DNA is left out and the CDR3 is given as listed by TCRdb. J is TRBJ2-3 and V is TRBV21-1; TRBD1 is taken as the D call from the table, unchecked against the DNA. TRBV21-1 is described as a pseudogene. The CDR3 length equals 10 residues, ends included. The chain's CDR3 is CASSTPGTGG.

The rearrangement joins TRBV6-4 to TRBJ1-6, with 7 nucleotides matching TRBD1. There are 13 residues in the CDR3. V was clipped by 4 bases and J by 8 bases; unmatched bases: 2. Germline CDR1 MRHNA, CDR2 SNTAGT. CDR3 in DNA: TGTGCCAGCAGTGCACAGGGGTATTCACCCCTCCACTTT. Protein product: CASSAQGYSPLHF.

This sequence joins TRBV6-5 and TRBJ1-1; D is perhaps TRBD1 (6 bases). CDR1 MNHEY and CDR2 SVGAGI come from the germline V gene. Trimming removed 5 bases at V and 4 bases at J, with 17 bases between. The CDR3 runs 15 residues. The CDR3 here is CASSRPGRGGTEAFF. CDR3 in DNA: TGTGCCAGCAGTCGGCCGGGGAGGGGGGGCACTGAAGCTTTCTTT.

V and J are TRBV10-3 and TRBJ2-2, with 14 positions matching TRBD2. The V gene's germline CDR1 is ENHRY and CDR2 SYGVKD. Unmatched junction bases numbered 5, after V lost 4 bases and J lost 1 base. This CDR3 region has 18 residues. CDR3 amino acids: CAISGGLAGVGNTGELFF. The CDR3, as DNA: TGTGCCATCAGTGGGGGACTAGCGGGAGTCGGGAACACCGGGGAGCTGTTTTTT.

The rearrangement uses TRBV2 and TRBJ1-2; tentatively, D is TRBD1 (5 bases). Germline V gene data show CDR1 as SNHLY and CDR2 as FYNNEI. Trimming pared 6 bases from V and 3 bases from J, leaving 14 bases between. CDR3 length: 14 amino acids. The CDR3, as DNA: TGTGCCAGCAGCAGGGAGGACCTGCACTATGGCTACACCTTC. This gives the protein CASSREDLHYGYTF.

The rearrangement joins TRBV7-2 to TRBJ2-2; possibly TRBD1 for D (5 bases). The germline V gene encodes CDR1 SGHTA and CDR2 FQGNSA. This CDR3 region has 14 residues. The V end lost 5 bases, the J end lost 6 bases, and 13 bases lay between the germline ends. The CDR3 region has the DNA TGTGCCAGCAGCCCCCGCAGGGTTGCCGGGGAGCTGTTTTTT. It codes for CASSPRRVAGELFF. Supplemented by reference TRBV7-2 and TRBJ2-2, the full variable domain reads GAGVSQSPSNKVTEKGKDVELRCDPISGHTALYWYRQSLGQGLEFLIYFQGNSAPDKSGLPSDRFSAERTGGSVSTLTIQRTQQEDSAVYLCASSPRRVAGELFFGEGSRLTVL.

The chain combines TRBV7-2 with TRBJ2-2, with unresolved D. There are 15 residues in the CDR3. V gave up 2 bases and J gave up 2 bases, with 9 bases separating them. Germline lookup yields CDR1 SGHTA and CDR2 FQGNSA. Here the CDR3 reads CASSLTRVNTGELFF. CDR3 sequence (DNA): TGTGCCAGCAGCTTAACGCGAGTAAACACCGGGGAGCTGTTTTTT.

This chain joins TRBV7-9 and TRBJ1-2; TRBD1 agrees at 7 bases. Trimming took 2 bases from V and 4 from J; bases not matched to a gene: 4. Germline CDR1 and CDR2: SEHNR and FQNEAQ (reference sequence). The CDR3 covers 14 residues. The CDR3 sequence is CASSLLAGGYGYTF. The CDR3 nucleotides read TGTGCCAGCAGCTTATTGGCAGGGGGCTATGGCTACACCTTC.

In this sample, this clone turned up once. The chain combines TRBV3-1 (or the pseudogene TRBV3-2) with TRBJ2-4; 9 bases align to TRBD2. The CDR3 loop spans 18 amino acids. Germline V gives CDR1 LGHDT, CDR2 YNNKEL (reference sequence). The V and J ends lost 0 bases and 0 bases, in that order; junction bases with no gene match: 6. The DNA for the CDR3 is TGTGCCAGCAGCCAAGAGGAGACTAGCGGCTTAGCCAAAAACATTCAGTACTTC. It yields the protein CASSQEETSGLAKNIQYF.

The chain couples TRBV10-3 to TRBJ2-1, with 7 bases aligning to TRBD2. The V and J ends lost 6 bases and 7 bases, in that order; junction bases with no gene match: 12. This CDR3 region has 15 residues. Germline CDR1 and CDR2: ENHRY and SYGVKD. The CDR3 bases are TGTGCCATCAGGGAGGAGGGGAGGGCGGGGAATGAGCAGTTCTTC. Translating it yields CAIREEGRAGNEQFF.

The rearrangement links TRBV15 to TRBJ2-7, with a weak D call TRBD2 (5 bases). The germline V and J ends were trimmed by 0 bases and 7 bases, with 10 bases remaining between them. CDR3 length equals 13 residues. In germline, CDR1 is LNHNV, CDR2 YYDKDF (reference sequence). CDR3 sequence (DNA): TGTGCCACCAGCAGAGATGGGGAGTGGGAGCAGTACTTC. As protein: CATSRDGEWEQYF.

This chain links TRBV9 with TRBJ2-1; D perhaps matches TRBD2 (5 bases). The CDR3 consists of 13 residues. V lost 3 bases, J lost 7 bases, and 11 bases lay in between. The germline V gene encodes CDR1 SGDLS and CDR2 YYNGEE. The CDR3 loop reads CASSGETGNEQFF. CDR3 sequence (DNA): TGTGCCAGCAGCGGAGAAACGGGGAATGAGCAGTTCTTC.

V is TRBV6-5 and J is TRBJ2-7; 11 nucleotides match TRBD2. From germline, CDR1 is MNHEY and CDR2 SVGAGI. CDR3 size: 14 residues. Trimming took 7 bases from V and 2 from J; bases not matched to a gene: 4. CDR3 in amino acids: CASTRLAGPYEQYF. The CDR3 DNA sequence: TGTGCCAGCACTAGACTAGCGGGACCCTACGAGCAGTACTTC.

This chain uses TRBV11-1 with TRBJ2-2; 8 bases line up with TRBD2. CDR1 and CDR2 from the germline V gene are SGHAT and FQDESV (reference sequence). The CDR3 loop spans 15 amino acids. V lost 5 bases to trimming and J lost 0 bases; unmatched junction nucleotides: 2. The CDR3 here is CASSPTSANTGELFF. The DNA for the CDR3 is TGTGCCAGCAGCCCGACTAGCGCGAACACCGGGGAGCTGTTTTTT.

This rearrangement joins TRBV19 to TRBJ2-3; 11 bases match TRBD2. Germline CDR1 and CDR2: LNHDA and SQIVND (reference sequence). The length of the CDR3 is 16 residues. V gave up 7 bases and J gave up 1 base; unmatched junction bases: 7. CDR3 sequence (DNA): TGTGCCAGTAACTACGGGACTAGCGGAGGCACAGATACGCAGTATTTT. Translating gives CASNYGTSGGTDTQYF.

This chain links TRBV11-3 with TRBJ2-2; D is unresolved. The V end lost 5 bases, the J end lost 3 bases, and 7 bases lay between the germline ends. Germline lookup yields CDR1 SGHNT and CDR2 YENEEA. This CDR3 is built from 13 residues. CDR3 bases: TGTGCCAGCAGCCCTGAGGACACCGGGGAGCTGTTTTTT. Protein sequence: CASSPEDTGELFF.

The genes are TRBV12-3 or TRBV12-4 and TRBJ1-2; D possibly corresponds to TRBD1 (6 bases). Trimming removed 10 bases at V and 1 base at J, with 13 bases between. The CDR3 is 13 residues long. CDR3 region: CATSGHHNYGYTF. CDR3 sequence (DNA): TGTGCCACTTCGGGACACCATAACTATGGCTACACCTTC.

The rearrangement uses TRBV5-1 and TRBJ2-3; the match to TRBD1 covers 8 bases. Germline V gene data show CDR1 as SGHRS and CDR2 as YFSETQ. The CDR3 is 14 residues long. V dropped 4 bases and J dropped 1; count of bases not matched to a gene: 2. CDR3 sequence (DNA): TGCGCCAGCAGCGTGACAGGGGGCACAGATACGCAGTATTTT. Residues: CASSVTGGTDTQYF. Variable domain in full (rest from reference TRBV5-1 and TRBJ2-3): KAGVTQTPRYLIKTRGQQVTLSCSPISGHRSVSWYQQTPGQGLQFLFEYFSETQRNKGNFPGRFSGRQFSNSRSEMNVSTLELGDSALYLCASSVTGGTDTQYFGPGTRLTVL.

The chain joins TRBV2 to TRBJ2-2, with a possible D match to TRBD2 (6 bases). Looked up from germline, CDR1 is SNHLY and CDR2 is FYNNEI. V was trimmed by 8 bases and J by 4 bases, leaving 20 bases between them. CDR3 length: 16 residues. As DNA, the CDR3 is TGTGCCAGCTCAGTGATGGGAGGTCCTGGCACCGGGGAGCTGTTTTTT. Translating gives CASSVMGGPGTGELFF.

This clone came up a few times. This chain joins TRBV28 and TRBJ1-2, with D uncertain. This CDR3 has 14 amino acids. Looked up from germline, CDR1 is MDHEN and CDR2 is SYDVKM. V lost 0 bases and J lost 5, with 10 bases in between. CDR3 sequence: CASSLWDGGYGYTF. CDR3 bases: TGTGCCAGCAGTTTATGGGACGGCGGGTATGGCTACACCTTC.

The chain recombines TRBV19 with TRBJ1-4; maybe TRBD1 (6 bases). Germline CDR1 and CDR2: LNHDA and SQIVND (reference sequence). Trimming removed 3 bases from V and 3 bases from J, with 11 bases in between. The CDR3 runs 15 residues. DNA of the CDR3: TGTGCCAGTAGTATGGCAGGGGTCCCTAATGAAAAACTGTTTTTT. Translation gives CASSMAGVPNEKLFF.

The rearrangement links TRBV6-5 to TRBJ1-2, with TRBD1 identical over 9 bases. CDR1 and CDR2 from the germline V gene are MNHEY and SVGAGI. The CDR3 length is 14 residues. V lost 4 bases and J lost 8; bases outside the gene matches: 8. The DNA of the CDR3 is TGTGCCAGCAGTTTTGGCGGGACAGGGAACGGCTACACCTTC. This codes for CASSFGGTGNGYTF.

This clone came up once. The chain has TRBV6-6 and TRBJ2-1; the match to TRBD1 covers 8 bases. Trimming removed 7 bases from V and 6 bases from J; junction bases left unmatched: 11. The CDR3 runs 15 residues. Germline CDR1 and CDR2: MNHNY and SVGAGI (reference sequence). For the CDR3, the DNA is TGTGCCAGCACCCCAAGGAGCGACAGGGGCAATGAGCAGTTCTTC. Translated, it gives CASTPRSDRGNEQFF.

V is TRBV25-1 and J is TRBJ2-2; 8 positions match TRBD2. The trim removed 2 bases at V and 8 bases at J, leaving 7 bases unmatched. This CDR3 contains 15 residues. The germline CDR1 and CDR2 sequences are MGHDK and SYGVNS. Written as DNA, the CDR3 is TGTGCCAGCAGTGAAGGGTTAGCGGGATTGGGGGAGCTGTTTTTT. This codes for CASSEGLAGLGELFF.